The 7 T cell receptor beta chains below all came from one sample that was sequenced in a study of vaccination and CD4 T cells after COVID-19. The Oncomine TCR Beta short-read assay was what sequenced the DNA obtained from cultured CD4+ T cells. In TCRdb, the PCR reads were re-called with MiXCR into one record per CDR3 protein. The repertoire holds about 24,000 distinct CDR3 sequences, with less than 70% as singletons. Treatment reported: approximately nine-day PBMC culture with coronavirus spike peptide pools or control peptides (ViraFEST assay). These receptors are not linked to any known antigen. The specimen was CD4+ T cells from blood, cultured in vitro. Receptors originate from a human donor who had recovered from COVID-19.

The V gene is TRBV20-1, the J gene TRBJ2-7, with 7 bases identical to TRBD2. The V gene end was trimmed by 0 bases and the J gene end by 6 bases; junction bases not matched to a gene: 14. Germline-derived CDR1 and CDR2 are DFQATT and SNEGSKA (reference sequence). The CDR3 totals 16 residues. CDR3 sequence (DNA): TGCAGTGCTAGAGACCTCCGAGCGGCGGGAGTGGGCGAGCAGTACTTC. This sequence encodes CSARDLRAAGVGEQYF.

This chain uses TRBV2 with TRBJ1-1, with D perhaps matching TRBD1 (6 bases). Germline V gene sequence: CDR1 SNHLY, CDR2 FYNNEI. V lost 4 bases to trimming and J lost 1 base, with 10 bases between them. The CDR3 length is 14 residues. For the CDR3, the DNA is TGTGCCAGCAGTGTGGCGGGGGCGAACACTGAAGCTTTCTTT. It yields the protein CASSVAGANTEAFF. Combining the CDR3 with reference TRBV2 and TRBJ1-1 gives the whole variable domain EPEVTQTPSHQVTQMGQEVILRCVPISNHLYFYWYRQILGQKVEFLVSFYNNEISEKSEIFDDQFSVERPDGSNFTLKIRSTKLEDSAMYFCASSVAGANTEAFFGQGTRLTVV.

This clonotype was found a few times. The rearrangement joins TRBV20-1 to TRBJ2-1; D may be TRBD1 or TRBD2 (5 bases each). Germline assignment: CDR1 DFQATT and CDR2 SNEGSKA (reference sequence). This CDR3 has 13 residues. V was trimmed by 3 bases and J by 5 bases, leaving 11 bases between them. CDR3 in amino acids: CSASGGSNNEQFF. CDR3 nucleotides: TGCAGTGCTAGTGGGGGATCTAACAATGAGCAGTTCTTC.

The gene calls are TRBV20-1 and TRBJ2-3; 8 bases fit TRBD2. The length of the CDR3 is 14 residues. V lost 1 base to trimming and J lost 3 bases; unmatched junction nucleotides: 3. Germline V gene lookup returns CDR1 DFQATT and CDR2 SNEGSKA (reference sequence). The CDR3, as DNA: TGCAGTGCTAGAGTCGGGAGGGCGACAGATACGCAGTATTTT. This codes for CSARVGRATDTQYF.

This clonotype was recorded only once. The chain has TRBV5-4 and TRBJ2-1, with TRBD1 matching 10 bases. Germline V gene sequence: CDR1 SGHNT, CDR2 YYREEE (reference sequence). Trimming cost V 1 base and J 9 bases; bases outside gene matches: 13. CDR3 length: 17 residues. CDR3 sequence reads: CASSLSIPDRGFCEQFF. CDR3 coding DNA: TGTGCCAGCAGCTTGTCAATCCCGGACAGGGGGTTTTGTGAGCAGTTCTTC.

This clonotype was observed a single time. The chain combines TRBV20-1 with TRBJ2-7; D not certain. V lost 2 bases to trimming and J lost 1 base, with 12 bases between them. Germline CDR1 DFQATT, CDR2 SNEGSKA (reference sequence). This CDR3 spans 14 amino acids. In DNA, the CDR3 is TGCAGTGCTAGAACCCAGAAGGTATCCTACGAGCAGTACTTC. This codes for CSARTQKVSYEQYF.

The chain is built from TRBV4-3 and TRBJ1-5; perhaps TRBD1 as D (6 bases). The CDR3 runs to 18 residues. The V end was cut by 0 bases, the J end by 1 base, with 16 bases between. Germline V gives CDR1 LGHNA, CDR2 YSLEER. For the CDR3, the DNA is TGCGCCAGCAGCCAAGACGGCACAGGGAGGAGGAGCAATCAGCCCCAGCATTTT. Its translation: CASSQDGTGRRSNQPQHF.